The sample holds a few counts of the clone carrying this T cell receptor beta chain. This record comes from a study of blood T cell repertoires in COVID-19. Study context: Material from acute and convalescent COVID-19 was sourced from the United States, Italy and Spain. From T cells, B-cell-depleted T cells, or PBMCs came the material, which was cDNA or gDNA.

This CDR3 contains 17 residues. Germline CDR1 reads SGDLS; CDR2 reads YYNGEE. V was pared by 0 bases and J by 0 bases, with 8 bases of the junction left unmatched. Source study methods: The assay estimated nucleated cells by amplifying reference gene primers. Clones were sequenced by immunoSEQ multiplex PCR, and TCRdb holds only the in-frame ones, with some missing. V and J calls and clone size are given by that table; D and trimming were obtained from the DNA. The sample holds roughly 120,000 clones, around 86% seen once. Sequences were obtained from peripheral blood. The receptor comes from a man aged 80 or over with acute or convalescent COVID-19. The chain links TRBV9 to TRBJ1-1; TRBD1 matches 7 bases. This CDR3 is CASSVGMSGGMNTEAFF. The CDR3 bases are TGTGCCAGCAGCGTAGGAATGTCAGGGGGAATGAACACTGAAGCTTTCTTT.